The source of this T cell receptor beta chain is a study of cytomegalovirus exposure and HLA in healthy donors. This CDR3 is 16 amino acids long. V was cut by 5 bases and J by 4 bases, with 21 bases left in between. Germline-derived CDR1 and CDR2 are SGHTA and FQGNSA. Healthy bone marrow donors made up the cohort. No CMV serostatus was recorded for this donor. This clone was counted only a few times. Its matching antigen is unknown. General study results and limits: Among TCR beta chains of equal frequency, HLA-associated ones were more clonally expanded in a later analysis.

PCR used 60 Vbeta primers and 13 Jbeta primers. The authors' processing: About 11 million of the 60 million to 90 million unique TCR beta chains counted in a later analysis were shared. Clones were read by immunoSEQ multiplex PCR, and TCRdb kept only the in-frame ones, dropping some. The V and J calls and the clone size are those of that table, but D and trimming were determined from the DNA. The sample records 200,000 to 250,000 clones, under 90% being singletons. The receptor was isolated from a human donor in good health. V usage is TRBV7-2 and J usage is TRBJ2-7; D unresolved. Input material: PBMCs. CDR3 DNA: TGTGCCAGCAGCCCTCCCCCCCCAAGTGCGTTTTACGAGCAGTACTTC. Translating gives CASSPPPPSAFYEQYF.